This T cell receptor (beta chain) was sequenced in a study of cytomegalovirus exposure and HLA in healthy donors (dated by TCRdb to about 2017). Study-level background: An earlier analysis of roughly 500 of the donors reported 250 to 350 Gb of sequence data and 117 million unique TCR beta sequences obtained from about 180 million T cells. The study combined high-throughput TCR immunosequencing, statistical association of individual TCRs with disease status, and machine learning to predict cytomegalovirus infection status. In an earlier analysis of 587 of the donors, high-throughput TCR beta sequencing was used to judge whether each TCR beta V gene segment behaved as functional or pseudogenic. The number of donors typed differed by locus, with 629-630 for A, B, C, DRB1 and DQB1, roughly 520 for DQA1, approximately 580 for DPA1, and under 490 for DPB1. Rather than using new phenotypic data, the later analysis identified candidate immune exposures from TCR beta sequences and from how often those sequences occurred across donors. Roughly 5 DR-DQ haplotypes were handled as single units for association and clustering, since linkage in the cohort was strong. The genetic ancestry cluster associated with self-reported Caucasian donors included 80% to 90% of the roughly 360 genotyped donors. Besides the first cohort of 666 subjects, a separate validation cohort made up of some 110 different subjects was used. A later genetic analysis took genome-wide SNP genotypes for about 65% of the 666 donors and used that subset as a discovery cohort. Using immunosequencing, the study profiled T cell repertoires from around 670 subjects and related those repertoires to cytomegalovirus serostatus. Across approximately 400 genotyped donors of the cohort, an average of about 240,000 unique TCR beta nucleotide sequences per donor were sequenced, and 15% to 20% of those sequences were non-productive. All discovery cohort repertoires had been generated on a single sequencing platform. An early release covering roughly 640 HLA-typed donors comprised about 300 gigabases of sequencing data and 85 million to 100 million unique TCR sequences. Donor age, sex, ethnicity and CMV serostatus were compiled alongside the repertoire data. Class I and class II HLA loci were covered by the typing at four-digit resolution. The study aimed to test whether cataloging public T cell receptors could reveal signatures of past pathogen exposure. A later analysis re-analyzed previously published TCR beta repertoires from 666 donors and added high-resolution HLA genotyping to study TCR occurrence patterns. Study-wide conclusions, independent of this receptor: The authors suggested that the approach could potentially be generalized to other disease states and immunological phenotypes. A later analysis found that most CMV-associated TCR beta chains appeared HLA-restricted, with HLA associations seemingly driven largely by CMV exposure. A later genetic analysis reported fewer N-insertions in productive TCRs among donors in an Asian-associated ancestry cluster than the roughly 690-donor mean. Compared with equally common non-associated chains, HLA-associated TCR beta chains in a later analysis were more clonally expanded and had lower generation probabilities. A later analysis associated roughly 17,000 TCR beta sequences with specific HLA alleles at a false discovery rate of 0.05. The only immune exposure information available for the cohort was CMV serostatus. In this cohort, only TCR beta chains were sequenced, and detectable features were limited by the absence of alpha or paired-chain data. Several of the top co-occurrence clusters appeared to be linked to parvovirus B19, influenza, CMV and Epstein-Barr virus, according to a later analysis. A further reported finding was that TCR beta sequences accurately predicted the HLA-A and HLA-B alleles for most subjects in the first cohort. Assigning TCR associations to individual alleles was difficult when HLA alleles, especially DR and DQ, strongly co-occurred. Linkage disequilibrium might explain the correlated functional status among segregating V segments, but an unknown experimental factor could not be excluded. A later genetic analysis associated a missense DCLRE1C variant with V-gene and J-gene trimming of TCR beta chains, and an independent cohort replicated the association. In vitro tests confirmed that a few of the cytomegalovirus-associated TCR beta chains recognize cytomegalovirus antigens. In an earlier analysis of a few hundred of the donors, most TCR beta V segments were observed in productive rearrangements about 90% or about 30% of the time, broadly matching IMGT annotations. Over 15 rarely observed V segments, including chromosome 9 orphons, were excluded from the earlier analysis of approximately 500 of the donors because counts were too low. Across donors, most TCR sequences were observed very rarely, whereas some public TCRs were present in many individuals. The study listed 164 TCR beta chains as associated with cytomegalovirus. A cluster of highly shared sequence variants was judged likely to represent a technical artifact of the sequencing pipeline. Because HLA typing was unavailable for some donors at each locus, only the typed subset was used in association tests. The 87-base-pair reads could not distinguish some IMGT-functional V segments, including TRBV6-2 and TRBV6-3, so those segments were excluded. A later analysis found that TCR association rates varied across HLA loci, with DRB1 alleles showing the most associated TCRs and HLA-C alleles the fewest. The classifier was reported to diagnose cytomegalovirus status with high specificity and sensitivity in both the original and validation cohorts. Roughly uniform sequencing depth across donors was assumed in presence/absence analyses, although this assumption may not hold.

The cohort comprised around 700 healthy bone marrow donors. All cohort members were sampled while nominally healthy, although unrecorded immune exposures were likely present. The donor tested CMV seropositive, placing the donor among the 250 to 350 seropositive members of the cohort. A peripheral blood sample was collected from each donor, and TCR beta sequencing was performed on peripheral blood mononuclear cells. The Qiagen DNeasy Blood Extraction Kit was used to extract genomic DNA from the blood cell samples. CDR1 and CDR2, per the germline V gene (reference sequence), are SGHNT and YYREEE. V lost 6 bases and J lost 0 bases; the stretch between them is 7 bases long. The cysteine opens and the phenylalanine closes a CDR3 of 13 amino acids. Only the CDR3 DNA is retained, 39 bases long and in frame from the first base. The library was made by the immunoSEQ multiplex PCR assay. For the multiplex PCR, a mixture combining 60 forward primers for TCR Vbeta segments and 13 reverse primers for TCR Jbeta segments was used. Amplification of the CDR3 region of rearranged TCR beta genes was performed with a multiplex PCR assay on genomic DNA. The Illumina HiSeq System was used to sequence the amplified TCR beta libraries as 87-base-pair reads. The original methods were these. A later analysis tallied 75 million to 85 million unique TCR beta chains across the roughly 610 repertoires, and some 12 million of those chains were shared by two or more donors. A nearest-neighbor algorithm error-corrected the raw reads and collapsed the reads into unique sequences, merging closely related sequences to remove PCR and sequencing errors. To assign V, D and J gene segments, CDR3 sequences were aligned to IMGT reference sequences. For a sequence to be retained, a match of at least six nucleotides to both a V gene segment and a J gene segment was required. A rearrangement was called productive if the CDR3 had no stop codons and remained in frame with V and J, and every other rearrangement was called non-productive. Following IMGT convention, CDR3 was defined as the stretch from the second conserved V-encoded cysteine up to the conserved J-encoded phenylalanine. In an earlier analysis of more than 550 of the donors, sequences lacking an unambiguous match to a single V gene segment were excluded. An earlier analysis of some 500 of the donors classified V segments as functional when productive rearrangements were above 56.7% and as segregating when the standard deviation between donors was above 5%. A statistical classification framework was built to diagnose cytomegalovirus status from the catalog of TCR beta chain sequences. In a later analysis, V and J genes were assigned by comparing TCR nucleotide sequences against IMGT/GENE-DB human TR gene sequences. In a later analysis, CDR3 sequences and most-parsimonious VDJ recombination scenarios were assigned using the TCRdist pipeline. In a later analysis, every TCR beta chain was defined by the combination of its CDR3 amino acid sequence and its V-gene family, and reads without a unique V-gene family were dropped. A later analysis removed several hundred highly shared, low-generation-probability nucleotide sequences to deal with suspected cross-contamination and a sequencing artifact. For each public chain, a later analysis derived a clonal expansion index from normalized ranks of inferred template counts within each repertoire. In a later analysis, generation probabilities were computed using a VDJ recombination model fitted to out-of-frame rearrangements, and the results were checked against IGoR. A later analysis scored TCR-TCR, TCR-HLA and TCR-CMV co-occurrence with hypergeometric tests, applying a repertoire-size bias correction to TCR pairs. A later analysis estimated false discovery rates by permuting HLA or CMV assignments 20 times. In a later analysis, co-occurring TCRs were grouped with DBSCAN, and TCRdist sequence similarity was added when clustering was performed within HLA-allele-positive subsets. Repertoires with fewer than 30,000 or more than 120,000 public chains were left out of co-occurrence clustering, as were a few repertoires with anomalous nucleotide sharing. As stored in TCRdb, this immuneACCESS dataset retains in-frame rearrangements with V and J assigned. A fraction of the clones does not appear; measured against another copy, unresolved V genes explain less than half of the discrepancy, and the remainder lacks a known reason. V, J and clone size were drawn from that table, and D and trimming were deduced from the DNA. The sample includes about 160,000 clones, with over 75% observed a single time. Together, the top ten hold around 0.98% of the sample.

Notes on this clone: No antigen is known for it. Per-nucleotide qualities are absent, and no much larger clonotype sits a single base away.

This TCR was recovered from a woman between 45 and 60 years old in good health and CMV-seropositive. Input material: PBMCs. Recombination linked TRBV5-4 to TRBJ2-1; the D gene is not confidently resolved. The CDR3 here reads CASKTGSYNEQFF. Read as DNA, the sequence is TGTGCCAGCAAGACTGGCTCCTACAATGAGCAGTTCTTC.